This is a list of T cell receptor beta chains from one sample in a study of shared clonotypes between healthy human individuals. Libraries were prepared by immunoSEQ multiplex PCR; TCRdb keeps only in-frame clonotypes and omits some of them. The data contain hundreds of thousands of clones, 90% to 95% of them singletons. Sequencing was carried out using naive CD8+ T cells sorted from blood. The receptors derive from a man aged 30-40 years in good health. Both conserved end residues are part of each CDR3. The order of the fields is J gene, V gene, clone size, D gene, CDR3 protein, CDR3 DNA. D genes are given only for firm matches. Some rows have no size entry. The others give once, few or many, or a class for an expanded clone.

j_gene: TRBJ2-3
v_gene: TRBV10-1
abundance: .
d_gene: .
CDR3aa: CASSKLAEIDTQYF
CDR3nt: TGCGCCAGCAGTAAACTAGCTGAAATAGATACGCAGTATTTT

j_gene: TRBJ2-6
v_gene: TRBV10-3
abundance: .
d_gene: TRBD2
CDR3aa: CAISGLAGTGANVLTF
CDR3nt: TGTGCCATCAGTGGACTAGCGGGAACTGGGGCCAACGTCCTGACTTTC

j_gene: TRBJ2-5
v_gene: TRBV5-6
abundance: once
d_gene: TRBD1
CDR3aa: CASSPRDRGLETQYF
CDR3nt: TGTGCCAGCAGCCCCCGGGACAGGGGGCTAGAGACCCAGTACTTC

j_gene: TRBJ2-1
v_gene: TRBV11-2
abundance: .
d_gene: TRBD1
CDR3aa: CASSSHMGNGQGNEQFF
CDR3nt: TGTGCCAGCAGCTCCCATATGGGGAACGGACAGGGCAATGAGCAGTTCTTC

j_gene: TRBJ2-1
v_gene: TRBV7-9
abundance: .
d_gene: .
CDR3aa: CASSSPVGGSSGEQFF
CDR3nt: TGTGCCAGCAGCTCCCCCGTGGGTGGGAGCTCCGGTGAGCAGTTCTTC

j_gene: TRBJ1-4
v_gene: TRBV2
abundance: .
d_gene: .
CDR3aa: CASSEAAGIPREKLFF
CDR3nt: TGTGCCAGCAGTGAAGCGGCCGGGATACCGAGGGAAAAACTGTTTTTT

j_gene: TRBJ2-3
v_gene: TRBV11-2
abundance: .
d_gene: TRBD2
CDR3aa: CASNILGEGPDTQYF
CDR3nt: TGTGCCAGTAATATCTTGGGGGAGGGCCCAGATACGCAGTATTTT

j_gene: TRBJ1-1
v_gene: TRBV7-9
abundance: .
d_gene: .
CDR3aa: CASSLGPTEAFF
CDR3nt: TGTGCCAGCAGCTTAGGCCCGACTGAAGCTTTCTTT

j_gene: TRBJ2-7
v_gene: TRBV13
abundance: once
d_gene: TRBD1
CDR3aa: CASSHMNRGWGEQYF
CDR3nt: TGTGCCAGCAGCCATATGAACAGGGGATGGGGCGAGCAGTACTTC

j_gene: TRBJ1-5
v_gene: TRBV25-1
abundance: .
d_gene: .
CDR3aa: CASSESGIQLKDQPQHF
CDR3nt: TGTGCCAGCAGTGAATCCGGAATACAGCTTAAAGATCAGCCCCAGCATTTT

j_gene: TRBJ1-3
v_gene: TRBV28
abundance: once
d_gene: TRBD1
CDR3aa: CASSLTGGSGNTIYF
CDR3nt: TGTGCCAGCAGCCTCACAGGGGGCTCTGGAAACACCATATATTTT

j_gene: TRBJ2-1
v_gene: TRBV6-1
abundance: .
d_gene: .
CDR3aa: CAFKRWQGDNEQFF
CDR3nt: TGTGCCTTCAAGCGGTGGCAGGGAGACAATGAGCAGTTCTTC

j_gene: TRBJ1-2
v_gene: TRBV28
abundance: .
d_gene: .
CDR3aa: CASSPLVGTFYGYTF
CDR3nt: TGTGCCAGCAGTCCCCTAGTAGGGACATTCTATGGCTACACCTTC

j_gene: TRBJ1-5
v_gene: TRBV6-1
abundance: .
d_gene: .
CDR3aa: CASSEAETSSNQPQHF
CDR3nt: TGTGCCAGCAGTGAAGCAGAGACCTCGAGCAATCAGCCCCAGCATTTT

j_gene: TRBJ2-7
v_gene: TRBV19
abundance: once
d_gene: TRBD2
CDR3aa: CASSIAVTSGISYEQYF
CDR3nt: TGTGCCAGTAGTATAGCCGTGACTAGCGGAATCTCCTACGAGCAGTACTTC

j_gene: TRBJ2-1
v_gene: TRBV27
abundance: .
d_gene: .
CDR3aa: CASSPLVSGNEQFF
CDR3nt: TGTGCCAGCAGTCCGCTAGTCTCCGGCAATGAGCAGTTCTTC

j_gene: TRBJ1-3
v_gene: TRBV9
abundance: .
d_gene: .
CDR3aa: CASSVEGQTRNTIYF
CDR3nt: TGTGCCAGCAGCGTAGAAGGACAGACCAGAAACACCATATATTTT

j_gene: TRBJ2-3
v_gene: TRBV2
abundance: .
d_gene: .
CDR3aa: CASSDLTDTQYF
CDR3nt: TGTGCCAGCAGTGACCTGACAGATACGCAGTATTTT

j_gene: TRBJ2-1
v_gene: TRBV6-6
abundance: few
d_gene: .
CDR3aa: CASSQGNEQFF
CDR3nt: TGTGCCAGCAGTCAAGGAAATGAGCAGTTCTTC

j_gene: TRBJ2-7
v_gene: TRBV9
abundance: .
d_gene: TRBD2
CDR3aa: CASSASGSGYEQYF
CDR3nt: TGTGCCAGCAGCGCTAGCGGGAGTGGGTACGAGCAGTACTTC

j_gene: TRBJ2-7
v_gene: TRBV14
abundance: .
d_gene: .
CDR3aa: CASSPPGRTHSYEQYF
CDR3nt: TGTGCCAGCAGCCCGCCCGGTAGGACACATTCCTACGAGCAGTACTTC

j_gene: TRBJ2-7
v_gene: TRBV29-1
abundance: .
d_gene: .
CDR3aa: CSAEIAKGYEQYF
CDR3nt: TGCAGCGCAGAAATTGCGAAGGGCTACGAGCAGTACTTC

j_gene: TRBJ1-5
v_gene: TRBV27
abundance: few
d_gene: .
CDR3aa: CASKNGNHQPQHF
CDR3nt: TGTGCCAGCAAAAACGGAAACCATCAGCCCCAGCATTTT

j_gene: TRBJ2-1
v_gene: TRBV6-5
abundance: .
d_gene: TRBD1
CDR3aa: CASSYRQGLYNEQFF
CDR3nt: TGTGCCAGCAGTTACCGACAGGGCCTTTACAATGAGCAGTTCTTC

j_gene: TRBJ1-2
v_gene: TRBV2
abundance: .
d_gene: .
CDR3aa: CASSEKSGVANYGYTF
CDR3nt: TGTGCCAGCAGTGAAAAGTCGGGAGTAGCTAACTATGGCTACACCTTC

j_gene: TRBJ2-3
v_gene: TRBV2
abundance: .
d_gene: TRBD2
CDR3aa: CASTLAGGGTDTQYF
CDR3nt: TGTGCCAGCACCCTAGCGGGAGGCGGCACAGATACGCAGTATTTT

j_gene: TRBJ1-2
v_gene: TRBV4-2
abundance: once
d_gene: TRBD1
CDR3aa: CASSQPDRAHYGYTF
CDR3nt: TGTGCCAGCAGCCAACCGGACAGGGCGCACTATGGCTACACCTTC

j_gene: TRBJ2-7
v_gene: TRBV5-1
abundance: .
d_gene: TRBD1
CDR3aa: CASSGYGTGFHEQYF
CDR3nt: TGCGCCAGCAGCGGTTACGGGACAGGGTTTCACGAGCAGTACTTC

j_gene: TRBJ2-1
v_gene: TRBV27
abundance: .
d_gene: .
CDR3aa: CASSFDSSYNEQFF
CDR3nt: TGTGCCAGCAGTTTTGACAGCTCCTACAATGAGCAGTTCTTC

j_gene: TRBJ2-3
v_gene: TRBV7-9
abundance: .
d_gene: TRBD2
CDR3aa: CASILAGGWLTDTQYF
CDR3nt: TGTGCCAGCATACTAGCGGGAGGGTGGCTCACAGATACGCAGTATTTT

j_gene: TRBJ2-7
v_gene: TRBV27
abundance: .
d_gene: .
CDR3aa: CASSPKPYQTATYEQYF
CDR3nt: TGTGCCAGCAGTCCAAAACCATATCAGACAGCCACCTACGAGCAGTACTTC

j_gene: TRBJ2-7
v_gene: TRBV5-1
abundance: .
d_gene: TRBD1
CDR3aa: CATQQGTGLYEQYF
CDR3nt: TGCGCCACCCAGCAAGGGACAGGTCTCTACGAGCAGTACTTC

j_gene: TRBJ2-5
v_gene: TRBV10-1
abundance: .
d_gene: .
CDR3aa: CASSDGGMSQETQYF
CDR3nt: TGCGCCAGCAGTGACGGGGGAATGAGCCAAGAGACCCAGTACTTC

j_gene: TRBJ1-1
v_gene: TRBV5-1
abundance: .
d_gene: TRBD1
CDR3aa: CASSPEHDRVGTEAFF
CDR3nt: TGCGCCAGCAGCCCGGAGCACGACAGGGTGGGCACTGAAGCTTTCTTT

j_gene: TRBJ2-7
v_gene: TRBV28
abundance: .
d_gene: .
CDR3aa: CASSSLSYEQYF
CDR3nt: TGTGCCAGCAGTTCCTTAAGTTACGAGCAGTACTTC

j_gene: TRBJ1-1
v_gene: TRBV20-1
abundance: once
d_gene: .
CDR3aa: CSATGDTEAFF
CDR3nt: TGCAGTGCTACAGGGGACACTGAAGCTTTCTTT

j_gene: TRBJ2-7
v_gene: TRBV7-2
abundance: .
d_gene: TRBD2
CDR3aa: CASSFLGQGETSGWEQYF
CDR3nt: TGTGCCAGCAGCTTTTTGGGGCAGGGGGAGACTAGCGGGTGGGAGCAGTACTTC

j_gene: TRBJ2-7
v_gene: TRBV30
abundance: .
d_gene: .
CDR3aa: CAWGGIASYEQYF
CDR3nt: TGTGCCTGGGGGGGGATCGCCTCCTACGAGCAGTACTTC

j_gene: TRBJ2-3
v_gene: TRBV7-3
abundance: .
d_gene: TRBD2
CDR3aa: CASRPTSGATDTQYF
CDR3nt: TGTGCCAGCAGACCTACTAGCGGGGCCACAGATACGCAGTATTTT

j_gene: TRBJ1-5
v_gene: TRBV21-1
abundance: .
d_gene: .
CDR3aa: CASSKDRAGRYQPQHF
CDR3nt: TGTGCCAGCAGCAAAGATCGGGCAGGGAGATATCAGCCCCAGCATTTT

j_gene: TRBJ2-2
v_gene: TRBV7-8
abundance: .
d_gene: .
CDR3aa: CASSLAPGTLNTGELFF
CDR3nt: TGTGCCAGCAGCTTAGCCCCAGGGACACTCAACACCGGGGAGCTGTTTTTT

j_gene: TRBJ2-7
v_gene: TRBV11-2
abundance: .
d_gene: TRBD2
CDR3aa: CASSPPLGLAGVYEQYF
CDR3nt: TGTGCCAGCAGCCCCCCATTGGGGCTAGCGGGAGTGTACGAGCAGTACTTC

j_gene: TRBJ1-2
v_gene: TRBV27
abundance: .
d_gene: .
CDR3aa: CASSLGGARGYTF
CDR3nt: TGTGCCAGCAGTTTAGGAGGGGCTCGGGGCTACACCTTC

j_gene: TRBJ1-3
v_gene: TRBV5-4
abundance: .
d_gene: .
CDR3aa: CASSPGNSGNTIYF
CDR3nt: TGTGCCAGCAGCCCGGGCAACTCTGGAAACACCATATATTTT

j_gene: TRBJ2-3
v_gene: TRBV11-2
abundance: .
d_gene: .
CDR3aa: CASSEEIGDTQYF
CDR3nt: TGTGCCAGCAGCGAAGAGATCGGAGATACGCAGTATTTT

j_gene: TRBJ2-3
v_gene: TRBV7-6
abundance: .
d_gene: .
CDR3aa: CASSSRLERMDTQYF
CDR3nt: TGTGCCAGCAGCTCCCGACTAGAGCGTATGGATACGCAGTATTTT

j_gene: TRBJ2-1
v_gene: TRBV10-1
abundance: .
d_gene: .
CDR3aa: CASSDGTGPYNEQFF
CDR3nt: TGCGCCAGCAGCGACGGGACGGGCCCCTACAATGAGCAGTTCTTC

j_gene: TRBJ2-7
v_gene: TRBV6-6
abundance: .
d_gene: TRBD1
CDR3aa: CASKWPPRDRSYEQYF
CDR3nt: TGTGCCAGCAAGTGGCCACCCCGGGACAGATCCTACGAGCAGTACTTC

j_gene: TRBJ1-2
v_gene: TRBV4-1
abundance: few
d_gene: .
CDR3aa: CASSQSVNYGYTF
CDR3nt: TGCGCCAGCAGCCAGTCAGTGAACTATGGCTACACCTTC

j_gene: TRBJ1-1
v_gene: TRBV27
abundance: .
d_gene: TRBD1
CDR3aa: CASSPGDGQGIIEAFF
CDR3nt: TGTGCCAGCAGTCCAGGGGACGGACAGGGGATTATTGAAGCTTTCTTT

j_gene: TRBJ2-7
v_gene: TRBV9
abundance: .
d_gene: .
CDR3aa: CASSEEGSYEQYF
CDR3nt: TGTGCCAGCAGCGAGGAAGGGTCCTACGAGCAGTACTTC

j_gene: TRBJ1-3
v_gene: TRBV6-6
abundance: .
d_gene: .
CDR3aa: CASSSYASGNTIYF
CDR3nt: TGTGCCAGCAGTTCCTATGCATCCGGAAACACCATATATTTT